This TCR beta chain is from a study of blood T cell repertoires in COVID-19. CDR3 size: 15 residues. Per the germline V gene, CDR1 is LNHDA and CDR2 is SQIVND (reference sequence). V lost 3 bases and J lost 2, with 11 bases in between. This clone was seen a single time. Assay used: immunoSEQ multiplex PCR; TCRdb lists only in-frame clones, some missing. There are roughly 520,000 clones in the sample; 70% to 90% occur only once, and approximately 1.8% lies in the top ten. This sequence was found in a woman aged 40 to 50 who had recovered from COVID-19. The J gene is TRBJ1-5, the V gene TRBV19; no firm D call. Material: PBMCs or T cells enriched from blood (not recorded which). In nucleotides, the CDR3 is TGTGCCAGTAGTATCGGTGTAATGGGCAATCAGCCCCAGCATTTT. This encodes CASSIGVMGNQPQHF.